These 15 T cell receptor beta chains originate from one sample sequenced in a study of siplizumab effects on memory and regulatory T cells. The repertoire was sequenced with immunoSEQ multiplex PCR; TCRdb's copy has only in-frame clones and lacks some. The sample carries some 100,000 clones, around 95% recorded once. The sample consisted of Tregs sorted from blood. The receptors here all came from a human donor in good health.

The chain employs TRBV6-1 and TRBJ1-2; the D is unclear. The V gene's germline CDR1 is MNHNS and CDR2 SASEGT. V was cut by 8 bases and J by 6 bases, with 13 bases left in between. The CDR3 spans 12 residues. The CDR3 DNA reads TGTGCCAGCCTCCAACAGTCGCATGGCTACACCTTC. This translates into CASLQQSHGYTF.

V and J are TRBV6-1 and TRBJ1-2; 10 bases map to TRBD1. The CDR3 totals 16 residues. Germline V gene data show CDR1 as MNHNS and CDR2 as SASEGT. With 2 bases clipped from V and 8 bases from J, the junction kept 11 bases outside the gene matches. This CDR3 is CASSESQGQGLGGYTF. The DNA of the CDR3 is TGTGCCAGCAGTGAATCCCAGGGACAGGGGTTAGGCGGCTACACCTTC.

The V gene is TRBV28, the J gene TRBJ1-4; D call uncertain. This CDR3 has 13 amino acids. From germline, CDR1 is MDHEN and CDR2 SYDVKM. V lost 2 bases and J 10 bases, leaving 11 bases between the germline ends. The CDR3 nucleotides are TGTGCCAGCAGTTTAGTCCGGGGAGGAAAACTGTTTTTT. This sequence encodes CASSLVRGGKLFF. The full variable domain, completed using reference TRBV28 and TRBJ1-4, is DVKVTQSSRYLVKRTGEKVFLECVQDMDHENMFWYRQDPGLGLRLIYFSYDVKMKEKGDIPEGYSVSREKKERFSLILESASTNQTSMYLCASSLVRGGKLFFGSGTQLSVL.

The J gene is TRBJ1-3, the V gene TRBV6-5, with 12 bases identical to TRBD1. V was clipped by 6 bases and J by 7 bases; unmatched bases: 7. Germline V CDR1 and CDR2: MNHEY, SVGAGI. The length of the CDR3 is 15 residues. DNA for the CDR3: TGTGCCAGCAGGCCACTGGGACAGGGGGCGAACACCATATATTTT. The encoded protein is CASRPLGQGANTIYF.

The rearrangement uses TRBV7-9 and TRBJ2-5; 7 bases map to TRBD2. The J call is doubtful: the DNA matches TRBJ2-7 better. The CDR3 contains 15 residues. Germline V lookup: CDR1 SEHNR, CDR2 FQNEAQ (reference sequence). This CDR3 is CASSPKRGSSYEQYF. DNA of the CDR3: TGTGCCAGCAGTCCAAAGCGGGGAAGCTCCTACGAGCAGTACTTC.

The chain couples TRBV6-1 to TRBJ2-5; D possibly corresponds to TRBD2 (5 bases). Trimming removed 6 bases at V and 4 bases at J, with 12 bases between. The CDR3 has 13 residues. The V gene's germline CDR1 is MNHNS and CDR2 SASEGT. CDR3 sequence reads: CASSVDFGETQYF. CDR3 nucleotide sequence: TGTGCCAGCAGCGTGGACTTTGGAGAGACCCAGTACTTC.

This chain joins TRBV5-4 and TRBJ1-1; tentative D call: TRBD1 (5 bases). V lost 0 bases, J lost 11 bases, and 26 bases lay in between. Germline V gene data show CDR1 as SGHNT and CDR2 as YYREEE (reference sequence). This CDR3 has 17 amino acids. The CDR3 DNA follows: TGTGCCAGCAGCTTGGCCCTTACCTCGACAGCCCTTAGTACCGCTTTCTTT. This gives the protein CASSLALTSTALSTAFF.

The chain has TRBV18 and TRBJ2-1, with TRBD2 matching over 8 bases. Germline values: CDR1 KGHSH, CDR2 LQKENI. The ends lost 1 base at V and 2 bases at J; junction bases unmatched: 4. The CDR3 has 16 amino acids. CDR3 nucleotides: TGTGCCAGCTCACCACAACTAGCGGATACCTACAATGAGCAGTTCTTC. Protein sequence: CASSPQLADTYNEQFF.

This chain joins TRBV7-9 and TRBJ1-5; D might be TRBD1 (6 bases). The CDR3 length is 14 residues. Trimming took off 5 bases at V and 5 bases at J, with 13 bases between the two ends. Per the germline V gene, CDR1 is SEHNR and CDR2 is FQNEAQ (reference sequence). CDR3 residues: CASSKTGSYQPQHF. Written as DNA, the CDR3 is TGTGCCAGCAGCAAAACAGGGTCATATCAGCCCCAGCATTTT.

The chain uses TRBV19 and TRBJ1-1, with a tentative D call TRBD1 (5 bases). CDR3 size: 16 residues. The V and J ends lost 5 bases and 0 bases respectively, with 16 bases between them. Per the germline V gene, CDR1 is LNHDA and CDR2 is SQIVND (reference sequence). In DNA form, the CDR3 reads TGTGCCAGTAGTTACCCTGGCAGGGCCATGAACACTGAAGCTTTCTTT. Residues: CASSYPGRAMNTEAFF.

This chain links TRBV15 with TRBJ2-5; D is unresolved. Trimming removed 0 bases at V and 3 bases at J, with 11 bases between. The CDR3 is 15 residues long. Germline CDR1 reads LNHNV; CDR2 reads YYDKDF (reference sequence). CDR3 sequence: CATSRDDPVEETQYF. DNA for the CDR3: TGTGCCACCAGCAGAGATGACCCTGTGGAAGAGACCCAGTACTTC.

The chain joins TRBV7-2 to TRBJ2-7; unclear D gene. V dropped 1 base and J dropped 4 bases, with 20 bases sitting between them. The CDR3 consists of 17 residues. Germline V gene sequence: CDR1 SGHTA, CDR2 FQGNSA. CDR3 residues: CASSLVSLRTITYEQYF. The CDR3 DNA is TGTGCCAGCAGCTTAGTCTCTCTCCGTACGATTACTTACGAGCAGTACTTC.

This clone was seen only once. This rearrangement joins TRBV7-3 to TRBJ2-7, with 8 bases lining up with TRBD1. The V and J ends lost 0 bases and 2 bases, in that order; junction bases with no gene match: 0. The CDR3 has 14 amino acids. Germline CDR1 and CDR2: SGHTA and FQGTGA. CDR3 protein: CASSLTGQAYEQYF. The CDR3 DNA is TGTGCCAGCAGCTTAACGGGACAGGCCTACGAGCAGTACTTC.

The chain carries TRBV10-2 and TRBJ2-1; D perhaps matches TRBD2 (5 bases). Trimming pared 0 bases from V and 14 bases from J, leaving 14 bases between. CDR1 is WSHSY and CDR2 is SAAADI in the germline V gene. The CDR3 runs 13 residues. The CDR3 loop is CASSESTDSDEFF. The CDR3 DNA is TGCGCCAGCAGTGAGTCGACGGACTCCGACGAGTTCTTC.

V is TRBV11-2 and J is TRBJ2-1; D might be TRBD1 or TRBD2, each matching 5 bases. Germline CDR1 is SGHAT and CDR2 is FQNNGV. Trimming took off 6 bases at V and 6 bases at J, with 18 bases between the two ends. The CDR3 covers 15 residues. CDR3 DNA: TGTGCCAGCAGGAAGAATTCGGGGACCACCAATGAGCAGTTCTTC. Residues: CASRKNSGTTNEQFF.